This TCR beta chain was obtained from a study of cytomegalovirus exposure and HLA in healthy donors. Study observations and caveats: Using the classifier, cytomegalovirus status was reportedly diagnosed with high specificity and sensitivity.

Sequencing used immunoSEQ multiplex PCR; TCRdb keeps in-frame clones, though not all of them. The sample holds 300,000 to 400,000 clones, roughly 88% seen once. Deletions cut 7 bases from V and 0 bases from J, with 12 bases between. The CDR3 length is 14 residues. Germline V gene sequence: CDR1 SGHNT, CDR2 YYREEE (reference sequence). To note about this clone: The antigen is unknown.

The sequencing sample was made of PBMCs. This rearrangement joins TRBV5-4 to TRBJ2-3; TRBD2 might be the D (6 bases). The clonotype was recovered from a man aged 25 to 45 in good health and CMV-seronegative. This CDR3 reads CASGRGVSTDTQYF. The CDR3, as DNA: TGTGCCAGCGGGCGCGGGGTAAGCACAGATACGCAGTATTTT.